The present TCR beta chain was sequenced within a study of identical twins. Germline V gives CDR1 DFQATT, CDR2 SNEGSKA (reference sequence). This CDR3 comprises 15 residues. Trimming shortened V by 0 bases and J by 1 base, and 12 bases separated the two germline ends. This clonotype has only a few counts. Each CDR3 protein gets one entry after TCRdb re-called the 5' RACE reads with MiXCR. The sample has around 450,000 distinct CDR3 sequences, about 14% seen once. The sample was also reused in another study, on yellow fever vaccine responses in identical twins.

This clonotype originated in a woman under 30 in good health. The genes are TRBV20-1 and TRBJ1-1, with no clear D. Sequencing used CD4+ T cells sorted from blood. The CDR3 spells CSARDYTGGNTEAFF. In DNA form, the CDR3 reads TGCAGTGCTAGAGACTACACCGGCGGGAACACTGAAGCTTTCTTT.